Each of the 14 T cell receptor beta chains below was sequenced from the same sample in a study of cytomegalovirus exposure and HLA in healthy donors. A multiplex PCR was run with 60 Vbeta primers and 13 Jbeta primers. Clones were read by immunoSEQ multiplex PCR, and TCRdb kept only the in-frame ones, dropping some. The data show 75,000 to 100,000 clones, roughly 76% seen once. Sequenced material: PBMCs. The origin of the receptors is a man aged 35 to 55 in good health and CMV-seronegative.

DNA for the CDR3: TGTGCCAGCGGCGCCCGGGGGGCCAGCTCCTACGAGCAGTACTTC. The encoded protein is CASGARGASSYEQYF. This sequence joins TRBV7-9 and TRBJ2-7; possible D gene TRBD2, 7 bases. Trimming shortened V by 8 bases and J by 0 bases, and 17 bases separated the two germline ends. Germline V gene sequence: CDR1 SEHNR, CDR2 FQNEAQ (reference sequence). This CDR3 region has 15 residues.

The V gene is TRBV7-2, the J gene TRBJ1-5; 9 bases line up with TRBD1. V was clipped by 1 base and J by 4 bases; unmatched bases: 2. This CDR3 is 15 amino acids long. Germline V lookup: CDR1 SGHTA, CDR2 FQGNSA. CDR3 loop: CASSLEGQGNQPQHF. The CDR3, as DNA: TGTGCCAGCAGCTTAGAGGGACAGGGTAATCAGCCCCAGCATTTT.

The chain couples TRBV4-2 to TRBJ1-2; TRBD1 is a possible D gene (6 bases). Trimming took 1 base from V and 5 from J, leaving 11 bases between them. Germline values: CDR1 LGHNA, CDR2 YNFKEQ. The CDR3 extends over 14 amino acids. The CDR3 DNA reads TGTGCCAGCAGCCAAGGGGACATTCCTTATGGCTACACCTTC. Encoded protein: CASSQGDIPYGYTF.

This chain connects TRBV4-1 to TRBJ2-7; the match to TRBD1 covers 7 bases. The germline CDR1 and CDR2 sequences are MGHRA and YSYEKL. With V trimmed by 3 bases and J by 3 bases, 8 bases remained unmatched. There are 15 residues in the CDR3. The CDR3 protein is CASSQGDRAGYEQYF. CDR3 in DNA: TGCGCCAGCAGCCAGGGTGACAGGGCCGGCTACGAGCAGTACTTC.

This rearrangement joins TRBV7-8 to TRBJ1-6; unclear D gene. Trimming removed 1 base from V and 0 bases from J, with 13 bases in between. This CDR3 region has 18 residues. Germline lookup yields CDR1 SGHVS and CDR2 FQNEAQ. CDR3: CASSLEGTGSSYNSPLHF. The CDR3 region has the DNA TGTGCCAGCAGCTTAGAGGGCACCGGGAGCTCCTATAATTCACCCCTCCACTTT.

This rearrangement joins TRBV4-3 to TRBJ1-5, with a possible D match to TRBD1 (5 bases). Germline values: CDR1 LGHNA, CDR2 YSLEER. Trimming took off 4 bases at V and 0 bases at J, with 10 bases between the two ends. The CDR3 spans 15 residues. For the CDR3, the DNA is TGCGCCAGCAGCCGCCACAGGTTTAGCAATCAGCCCCAGCATTTT. It specifies CASSRHRFSNQPQHF.

This clone was observed a single time. The V and J genes are TRBV5-6 and TRBJ2-1, with TRBD1 matching over 7 bases. The CDR3 runs to 16 residues. Germline V CDR1 and CDR2: SGHDT, YYEEEE. V was clipped by 2 bases and J by 4 bases; unmatched bases: 9. The CDR3 DNA sequence: TGTGCCAGCAGCTTAACAGGGGCCAGCTTATACAATGAGCAGTTCTTC. This translates into CASSLTGASLYNEQFF. The entire variable domain, with the rest obtained from reference TRBV5-6 and TRBJ2-1, is as follows: DAGVTQSPTHLIKTRGQQVTLRCSPKSGHDTVSWYQQALGQGPQFIFQYYEEEERQRGNFPDRFSGHQFPNYSSELNVNALLLGDSALYLCASSLTGASLYNEQFFGPGTRLTVL.

The genes are TRBV6-1 and TRBJ1-1; TRBD1 might be the D (5 bases). The CDR3 consists of 14 residues. Germline loops: CDR1 MNHNS, CDR2 SASEGT. CDR3 coding DNA: TGTGCTCCCTCATCGGCTGGGGGACTGAGTGAAGCTTTCTTT. Its translation: CAPSSAGGLSEAFF.

The chain is built from TRBV27 and TRBJ2-7; D is possibly TRBD1 (6 bases). Germline V gene sequence: CDR1 MNHEY, CDR2 SMNVEV (reference sequence). The germline V and J ends were trimmed by 2 bases and 1 base, with 12 bases remaining between them. The CDR3 loop spans 15 amino acids. CDR3 DNA sequence: TGTGCCAGCAGTTTAAACAGGGTGGGGTCCTACGAGCAGTACTTC. It yields the protein CASSLNRVGSYEQYF.

The J gene is TRBJ2-5, the V gene TRBV6-1; D perhaps matches TRBD2 (6 bases). The CDR3 length is 13 residues. V lost 3 bases and J 9 bases, leaving 14 bases between the germline ends. The V gene's germline CDR1 is MNHNS and CDR2 SASEGT. CDR3 residues: CASSEGGGASQYF. In DNA, the CDR3 is TGTGCCAGCAGTGAGGGTGGCGGGGCGTCCCAGTACTTC.

The CDR3 region has the DNA TGTGCCAGCAGCCCCGGGCCAGCGGGGGGTGGCTACGAGCAGTACTTC. Encoded protein: CASSPGPAGGGYEQYF. The genes are TRBV5-4 and TRBJ2-7, with 9 bases identical to TRBD2. V lost 4 bases and J lost 3; bases outside the gene matches: 11. CDR1 is SGHNT, CDR2 YYREEE, per germline (reference sequence). This CDR3 has 16 residues.

This clone was seen more than once but under ten times. This CDR3 is CASSPWDRDGKQFF. CDR3 sequence (DNA): TGTGCCAGCAGTCCCTGGGACAGGGATGGGAAGCAGTTCTTC. This chain links TRBV27 with TRBJ2-1, with 9 nucleotides matching TRBD1. Trimming removed 5 bases from V and 11 bases from J; junction bases left unmatched: 10. Germline values: CDR1 MNHEY, CDR2 SMNVEV (reference sequence). CDR3 length equals 14 residues.

CDR3 residues: CASSSTSSTDTQYF. Here the CDR3 DNA reads TGTGCCAGCAGCTCTACTTCTAGCACAGATACGCAGTATTTT. The J gene is TRBJ2-3, the V gene TRBV13; D call uncertain. Germline assignment: CDR1 PRHDT and CDR2 FYEKMQ (reference sequence). This CDR3 region has 14 residues. V lost 4 bases to trimming and J lost 0 bases, with 8 bases between them.

The chain joins TRBV7-7 to TRBJ2-2; 9 nucleotides match TRBD2. The CDR3 runs to 17 residues. Germline V gene sequence: CDR1 SSHAT, CDR2 FNYEAQ (reference sequence). V gave up 5 bases and J gave up 0 bases; unmatched junction bases: 7. CDR3: CASSPQPSGANTGELFF. The CDR3 DNA sequence: TGTGCCAGCAGCCCACAACCTAGCGGGGCGAACACCGGGGAGCTGTTTTTT.